These 16 T cell receptor beta chains were all obtained from the same sample, sequenced in a study of PD-1 blockade in mismatch repair-deficient tumors. Profiled with immunoSEQ multiplex PCR; TCRdb holds only in-frame clones, not every one. The data contain about 39,000 clones, roughly 83% of them singletons. The sequencing here drew on PBMCs, taken approximately 9 months after starting pembrolizumab. These receptors came from an adult with mismatch repair-deficient cancer.

The gene calls are TRBV2 and TRBJ2-7; 7 nucleotides match TRBD1. Germline V gene sequence: CDR1 SNHLY, CDR2 FYNNEI. The CDR3 extends over 16 amino acids. V lost 4 bases and J lost 6; bases outside the gene matches: 15. CDR3 in amino acids: CASSVPGQRARGEQYF. In DNA, the CDR3 is TGTGCCAGCAGTGTACCGGGACAGCGAGCCAGGGGCGAGCAGTACTTC.

This chain joins TRBV9 and TRBJ2-2; no clear D. Germline loops: CDR1 SGDLS, CDR2 YYNGEE. V was cut by 5 bases and J by 2 bases, with 4 bases left in between. CDR3 length: 12 amino acids. The CDR3 sequence: CASRLNTGELFF. The DNA for the CDR3 is TGTGCCAGCAGACTCAACACCGGGGAGCTGTTTTTT.

The V gene is TRBV19, the J gene TRBJ1-3; D perhaps matches TRBD1 (6 bases). Germline values: CDR1 LNHDA, CDR2 SQIVND (reference sequence). Trimming took 2 bases from V and 2 from J, leaving 13 bases between them. The CDR3 is 16 amino acids. DNA of the CDR3: TGTGCCAGTAGTATATCCTCGACAGGTGCTGGAAACACCATATATTTT. It yields the protein CASSISSTGAGNTIYF.

This clone occurred once. The chain employs TRBV5-1 and TRBJ2-2; 10 positions agree with TRBD1. CDR3 length: 15 amino acids. Looked up from germline, CDR1 is SGHRS and CDR2 is YFSETQ. Germline trimming cut 4 bases from V and 6 bases from J; bases unmatched to any gene: 6. Here the CDR3 reads CASSLRDRGAGELFF. As DNA, the CDR3 is TGCGCCAGCAGCCTACGGGACAGGGGCGCCGGGGAGCTGTTTTTT.

The V gene is TRBV19, the J gene TRBJ2-2, with TRBD1 as a possible D gene (5 bases). This CDR3 comprises 14 residues. V lost 7 bases, J lost 4 bases, and 13 bases lay in between. Germline assignment: CDR1 LNHDA and CDR2 SQIVND (reference sequence). In DNA, the CDR3 is TGTGCCAGTATCCCCCAGGGTGGCACCGGGGAGCTGTTTTTT. It is translated as CASIPQGGTGELFF.

The chain has TRBV7-3 and TRBJ1-5, with TRBD1 matching 7 bases. J was trimmed by 4 bases and V by 4 bases; bases with no gene match: 16. Germline V gene sequence: CDR1 SGHTA, CDR2 FQGTGA. The CDR3 loop spans 18 amino acids. The CDR3 sequence is CASSSPVSGQLSNQPQHF. In nucleotides, the CDR3 is TGTGCCAGCAGCTCGCCCGTCTCGGGACAGCTAAGTAATCAGCCCCAGCATTTT.

The genes are TRBV29-1 and TRBJ2-3; possible D gene TRBD2, 7 bases. The CDR3 has 13 residues. Trimming stripped 2 bases from V and 6 bases from J, with 12 bases between. CDR1 and CDR2 (germline): SQVTM, ANQGSEA. This chain's CDR3 is CSVERGGTDTQYF. CDR3 DNA sequence: TGCAGCGTTGAAAGGGGGGGGACGGATACGCAGTATTTT.

The chain employs TRBV11-3 and TRBJ2-3; 13 bases agree with TRBD2. Per germline, CDR1 SGHNT and CDR2 YENEEA. J lost 5 bases, V lost 1 base, and 6 bases had no gene match. The CDR3 extends over 17 amino acids. The CDR3: CASSLAGTSGTLDTQYF. The CDR3 nucleotides are TGTGCCAGCAGCTTAGCCGGGACTAGCGGGACTCTAGATACGCAGTATTTT.

Here the CDR3 DNA reads TGTGCCACTATGCTAGCGGGAGAAACCTACGAGCAGTACTTC. This gives the protein CATMLAGETYEQYF. The rearrangement links TRBV7-9 to TRBJ2-7, with 10 bases fitting TRBD2. Germline trimming cut 10 bases from V and 2 bases from J; bases unmatched to any gene: 8. The CDR3 covers 14 residues. In germline, CDR1 is SEHNR, CDR2 FQNEAQ (reference sequence).

This chain joins TRBV6-1 and TRBJ1-5; the D gene is possibly TRBD1 (6 bases). CDR1 is MNHNS, CDR2 SASEGT, per germline. The V and J ends lost 6 bases and 4 bases respectively, with 16 bases between them. This CDR3 is built from 15 residues. This chain's CDR3 is CASSRDGTTNQPQHF. CDR3 DNA sequence: TGTGCCAGCAGCCGGGATGGGACAACTAATCAGCCCCAGCATTTT.

This clone was seen a handful of times. V and J are TRBV7-2 and TRBJ2-7; 12 bases match TRBD2. The CDR3 covers 13 residues. V lost 5 bases and J lost 9; bases outside the gene matches: 5. Germline values: CDR1 SGHTA, CDR2 FQGNSA. The CDR3 DNA reads TGTGCCAGCAGCGGAGGACTAGCGGGAAGGCAGTACTTC. Translating it yields CASSGGLAGRQYF.

V is TRBV9 and J is TRBJ2-5; 7 positions match TRBD2. The ends lost 0 bases at V and 4 bases at J; junction bases unmatched: 9. Germline CDR1 and CDR2: SGDLS and YYNGEE. CDR3 length: 16 amino acids. CDR3 nucleotides: TGTGCCAGCAGCGTAGGGCTAGCGGCAAACGGAGAGACCCAGTACTTC. The encoded protein is CASSVGLAANGETQYF.

The chain is built from TRBV7-9 and TRBJ1-5, with 10 bases that match TRBD1. V shed 4 bases and J 5 bases; nucleotides not matched to a gene: 5. Per germline, CDR1 SEHNR and CDR2 FQNEAQ (reference sequence). This CDR3 is 15 amino acids long. The CDR3 DNA is TGTGCCAGCAGCTCCCTCGGGACAGGGGATCAGCCCCAGCATTTT. Its protein product is CASSSLGTGDQPQHF. Looking up the rest from reference TRBV7-9 and TRBJ1-5 gives the full variable domain: DTGVSQNPRHKITKRGQNVTFRCDPISEHNRLYWYRQTLGQGPEFLTYFQNEAQLEKSRLLSDRFSAERPKGSFSTLEIQRTEQGDSAMYLCASSSLGTGDQPQHFGDGTRLSIL.

The chain employs TRBV6-5 and TRBJ2-7, with 7 bases identical to TRBD2. The length of the CDR3 is 15 residues. The V segment lost 3 bases and the J segment 5 bases; nucleotides outside the gene matches: 10. The germline V gene has CDR1 MNHEY and CDR2 SVGAGI. The CDR3 loop reads CASSYKVGGPHEQYF. In DNA form, the CDR3 reads TGTGCCAGCAGTTATAAGGTGGGAGGGCCCCACGAGCAGTACTTC.

As DNA, the CDR3 is TGTGCCAGTAGTATCCGGGGGGGTAGCGGGAGGCTAGGGGAGACCCAGTACTTC. This translates into CASSIRGGSGRLGETQYF. The chain employs TRBV19 and TRBJ2-5; 10 bases map to TRBD2. The CDR3 runs 18 residues. V lost 3 bases and J lost 5; bases outside the gene matches: 15. Germline CDR1 is LNHDA and CDR2 is SQIVND (reference sequence).

The chain recombines TRBV27 with TRBJ1-2, with D maybe TRBD1 (6 bases). Germline V gives CDR1 MNHEY, CDR2 SMNVEV (reference sequence). The V end lost 5 bases, the J end lost 8 bases, and 12 bases lay between the germline ends. CDR3 size: 12 residues. CDR3 residues: CASSRGGWGYTF. The CDR3, as DNA: TGTGCCAGCAGTAGGGGGGGGTGGGGCTACACCTTC.